Reported below is one TCR beta chain. Its antigen is not identified. As defined, naive CD8 cells were CD45RO-negative and positively selected for CCR7, with terminally differentiated effector memory CD45RA+ cells excluded. Each of the donors was a healthy adult who was HIV-negative and had not had a recent acute infection or vaccination. Assay execution took place at the deep level. In the authors' workflow: Without quality scores, immunoSEQ junctional reads could not be filtered like full-length reads. Clones were read by immunoSEQ multiplex PCR, and TCRdb kept only the in-frame ones, dropping some. V and J calls and clone size come straight from that table; D and trimming were deduced from the DNA. The data show about 2.2 million clones, 90% to 95% seen once. With V trimmed by 5 bases and J by 4 bases, 13 bases remained unmatched. Germline V gene lookup returns CDR1 LNHDA and CDR2 SQIVND (reference sequence). This CDR3 region has 16 residues.

The data stem from a study of shared clonotypes between healthy human individuals. The study's findings and limits: Enrolling few donors narrowed the genetic and exposure-history diversity that was represented.

The receptor's source is a man between 18 and 35 years old in good health. Some clones in this sample may be carry-over from other donors' samples. The sequenced sample was naive CD8+ T cells from PBMCs. The chain is built from TRBV19 and TRBJ2-5; 7 bases fit TRBD2. The CDR3, as DNA: TGTGCCAGTAGTCCTCGGGGAGGGTTAATGCGAGAGACCCAGTACTTC. Translation: CASSPRGGLMRETQYF.